This is a list of T cell receptor beta chains from one sample in a study of blood T cell repertoires in COVID-19. TCRdb's table, derived via immunoSEQ multiplex PCR, lists solely in-frame clones and lacks some. The sample has around 300,000 clones, around 89% seen once. Sequenced: peripheral blood. The receptors derive from a middle-aged woman with COVID-19, enrolled during active disease. Both conserved end residues are part of each CDR3. The order of the fields is D gene, CDR3 length, V gene, clone size, J gene, CDR3 protein, CDR3 DNA. The D gene is left open where the match is weak. The size of a clone is reported for some rows only, either as once, few or many, or as a class for expanded clones.

>.|15|TRBV3-1/TRBV3-2|.|TRBJ2-5
CASSQLSAGKETQYF
TGTGCCAGCAGCCAGCTCTCGGCGGGGAAAGAGACCCAGTACTTC
>.|14|TRBV10-3|.|TRBJ2-6
CAILGGSGANVLTF
TGTGCCATCTTAGGGGGATCTGGGGCCAACGTCCTGACTTTC
>.|14|TRBV9|.|TRBJ2-3
CASSVGGSTDTQYF
TGTGCCAGCAGCGTGGGCGGGAGCACAGATACGCAGTATTTT
>.|15|TRBV27|.|TRBJ1-1
CASSFGATVNTEAFF
TGTGCCAGCAGTTTTGGGGCAACAGTGAACACTGAAGCTTTCTTT
>.|22|TRBV30|.|TRBJ2-7
CAWSSPNDLWTGVLAGTYEQYF
TGTGCCTGGAGTTCCCCCAACGACTTGTGGACAGGGGTCCTAGCGGGTACCTACGAGCAGTACTTC
>.|14|TRBV7-9|.|TRBJ2-7
CASSSDRHSYEQYF
TGTGCCAGCAGCTCCGACAGGCACTCCTACGAGCAGTACTTC
>.|14|TRBV5-1|.|TRBJ2-1
CASSFDSGHNEQFF
TGCGCCAGCAGCTTTGACAGTGGCCACAATGAGCAGTTCTTC
>TRBD2|15|TRBV27|.|TRBJ2-3
CASSLLAGMTDTQYF
TGTGCCAGCAGTTTACTAGCGGGAATGACAGATACGCAGTATTTT
>TRBD1|16|TRBV2|.|TRBJ2-1
CASTLGTGGTYNEQFF
TGTGCCAGCACTCTAGGGACAGGGGGTACCTACAATGAGCAGTTCTTC
>.|14|TRBV18|.|TRBJ2-7
CASSPLRQYYEQYF
TGTGCCAGCTCACCACTGAGGCAGTACTACGAGCAGTACTTC
>TRBD2|17|TRBV4-2|.|TRBJ2-1
CASSQVPRGRGGDEQFF
TGTGCCAGCAGCCAAGTCCCCCGGGGGCGGGGGGGCGATGAGCAGTTCTTC
>.|14|TRBV7-2|once|TRBJ1-2
CASSPEQGNYGYTF
TGTGCCAGCAGCCCCGAACAGGGAAACTATGGCTACACCTTC
>TRBD1|16|TRBV6-6|.|TRBJ1-5
CASSPLGQRSNQPQHF
TGTGCCAGCAGCCCACTGGGACAGCGTAGCAATCAGCCCCAGCATTTT
>TRBD2|15|TRBV12-5|.|TRBJ2-3
CASGQSGVSTDTQYF
TGTGCTAGTGGCCAAAGCGGGGTGAGCACAGATACGCAGTATTTT
>TRBD1|14|TRBV5-1|.|TRBJ1-1
CASSLHRGDTEAFF
TGCGCCAGCAGCTTGCACAGGGGGGACACTGAAGCTTTCTTT
>TRBD2|19|TRBV19|once|TRBJ2-2
CASSIAPGLAGWLSGELFF
TGTGCCAGTAGTATAGCCCCGGGACTAGCGGGATGGTTATCCGGGGAGCTGTTTTTT
>TRBD2|15|TRBV19|.|TRBJ2-7
CATSGTSGIRNEQYF
TGTGCCACATCCGGGACTAGCGGGATCAGGAACGAGCAGTACTTC
>TRBD1|14|TRBV2|.|TRBJ1-5
CASSDQGAHQPQHF
TGTGCCAGCAGTGATCAGGGGGCCCATCAGCCCCAGCATTTT
>TRBD1|14|TRBV19|.|TRBJ2-3
CASRGTGMTDTQYF
TGTGCCAGCAGGGGGACAGGGATGACAGATACGCAGTATTTT
>.|18|TRBV3-1/TRBV3-2|once|TRBJ1-1
CASSQDAWARRVDTEAFF
TGTGCCAGCAGCCAGGACGCCTGGGCCCGGAGGGTCGACACTGAAGCTTTCTTT
>TRBD1|15|TRBV19|.|TRBJ1-5
CASRSPGQSSRAQHF
TGTGCCAGTAGGAGCCCGGGACAGTCCTCGAGGGCCCAGCATTTT
>.|15|TRBV7-9|.|TRBJ1-1
CASSVGQLMNTEAFF
TGTGCCAGCAGCGTTGGACAGCTCATGAACACTGAAGCTTTCTTT
>TRBD1|15|TRBV18|.|TRBJ1-2
CASSPLGTGGSGYTF
TGTGCCAGCTCACCTTTAGGGACAGGGGGATCTGGCTACACCTTC
>.|15|TRBV28|once|TRBJ1-1
CASRLPGGAGTEAFF
TGTGCCAGCAGATTGCCCGGAGGCGCAGGCACTGAAGCTTTCTTT
>.|11|TRBV5-4|.|TRBJ2-7
CASSLSGEQYF
TGTGCCAGCAGCCTTTCCGGCGAGCAGTACTTC
>TRBD2|16|TRBV7-2|.|TRBJ2-7
CASSLVLRGGSYEQYF
TGTGCCAGCAGCTTAGTCTTGCGGGGGGGCTCTTACGAGCAGTACTTC
>.|14|TRBV19|.|TRBJ1-1
CASSARAVNTEAFF
TGTGCCAGTAGTGCCAGGGCGGTAAACACTGAAGCTTTCTTT
>TRBD1|15|TRBV3-1/TRBV3-2|once|TRBJ1-2
CASSQDLGQAYGYTF
TGTGCCAGCAGCCAAGATCTTGGACAGGCCTATGGCTACACCTTC
>.|14|TRBV7-9|once|TRBJ1-1
CASSLRGMNTEAFF
TGTGCCAGCAGCTTACGAGGGATGAACACTGAAGCTTTCTTT
>TRBD2|19|TRBV9|.|TRBJ2-1
CASTKGLAGGPRRDNEQFF
TGTGCCAGCACCAAAGGACTAGCGGGGGGACCACGGCGCGACAATGAGCAGTTCTTC
>TRBD1|14|TRBV25-1|once|TRBJ1-2
CASSEPTGAGGYTF
TGTGCCAGCAGTGAGCCAACAGGGGCTGGGGGCTACACCTTC
>TRBD1|16|TRBV3-1/TRBV3-2|.|TRBJ1-6
CASSTTPGQYNSPLHF
TGTGCCAGCAGCACCACCCCGGGACAGTATAATTCACCCCTCCACTTT
>TRBD1|16|TRBV7-3|.|TRBJ1-1
CASRPLEQGENTEAFF
TGTGCCAGCAGGCCCCTCGAACAGGGGGAGAACACTGAAGCTTTCTTT
>.|12|TRBV28|.|TRBJ1-5
CASTAPDQPQHF
TGTGCCAGCACCGCCCCGGATCAGCCCCAGCATTTT
>TRBD1|18|TRBV19|once|TRBJ1-4
CASAFIGTGGSENEKLFF
TGTGCCAGTGCCTTTATAGGGACAGGTGGCTCTGAGAATGAAAAACTGTTTTTT
>TRBD1|15|TRBV7-7|.|TRBJ1-3
CASSFGQGPGNTIYF
TGTGCTAGCAGCTTTGGACAGGGACCTGGAAACACCATATATTTT
>.|14|TRBV19|.|TRBJ1-5
CASTLQGITQPQHF
TGTGCCAGTACCTTGCAGGGTATTACTCAGCCCCAGCATTTT
>.|13|TRBV7-8|.|TRBJ1-2
CASSSTGAIGYTF
TGTGCCAGCAGCTCCACAGGAGCTATCGGCTACACCTTC
>.|13|TRBV7-2|.|TRBJ2-5
CASSPSGGETQYF
TGTGCCAGCAGCCCGTCGGGCGGGGAGACCCAGTACTTC
>.|14|TRBV6-5|few|TRBJ1-5
CATNHVGGIQPQHF
TGTGCCACCAATCACGTAGGGGGAATTCAGCCCCAGCATTTT
>TRBD2|15|TRBV14|.|TRBJ2-3
CASSQGLARTDTQYF
TGTGCCAGCAGCCAAGGACTAGCGCGGACAGATACGCAGTATTTT
>.|14|TRBV7-2|.|TRBJ1-1
CASSRRTVNTEAFF
TGTGCCAGCAGCCGGAGGACAGTTAACACTGAAGCTTTCTTT
>TRBD1|16|TRBV2|.|TRBJ2-1
CASSGPWTGAEDEQFF
TGTGCCAGCAGTGGCCCTTGGACAGGGGCCGAGGATGAGCAGTTCTTC
>.|17|TRBV29-1|.|TRBJ1-1
CSVEKPDIKEQSFKAFF
TGCAGCGTTGAAAAACCGGACATTAAGGAACAGTCGTTTAAGGCTTTCTTT
>TRBD2|18|TRBV10-3|.|TRBJ2-2
CAISEWGSGSRNTGELFF
TGTGCCATCAGTGAGTGGGGTAGCGGGAGTAGAAACACCGGGGAGCTGTTTTTT
>.|13|TRBV27|.|TRBJ1-1
CASSLGHQRGAFF
TGTGCCAGCAGTTTGGGACATCAACGGGGAGCTTTCTTT
>.|15|TRBV7-8|.|TRBJ1-1
CASSLGGGRGTEAFF
TGTGCCAGCAGCTTAGGAGGAGGACGCGGGACTGAAGCTTTCTTT
>.|11|TRBV30|.|TRBJ2-7
CAWSVSYEQYF
TGTGCCTGGTCTGTCTCTTACGAGCAGTACTTC
>TRBD1|17|TRBV24-1|.|TRBJ2-2
CATSDTTGGLTTGELFF
TGTGCCACCAGTGATACGACAGGGGGCCTGACCACCGGGGAGCTGTTTTTT
>TRBD1|17|TRBV7-6|.|TRBJ2-7
CASSQEEGQGAPYEQYF
TGTGCCAGCAGCCAAGAGGAGGGACAGGGGGCACCCTACGAGCAGTACTTC